The text below deals with one T cell receptor beta chain. This entry belongs to a study of control samples from healthy donors and cancer patients. Some clones are missing from TCRdb's copy, which holds only in-frame ones; the method was immunoSEQ multiplex PCR. The sample yields roughly 160,000 clones, roughly 95% seen once. The V end was cut by 5 bases, the J end by 3 bases, with 11 bases between. The CDR3 loop spans 13 amino acids. The J gene is TRBJ2-7, the V gene TRBV12-3 or TRBV12-4; a weak D match, TRBD2 (6 bases). The sample was blood. This clonotype was obtained from a woman younger than 45 in good health. Written as DNA, the CDR3 is TGTGCCAGCAGTGCGGGACGGTACTACGAGCAGTACTTC. Its translation is CASSAGRYYEQYF.